This is a list of T cell receptor beta chains from one sample in a study of molecular identifiers for immune sequencing clone quantification. Via MiXCR, TCRdb re-called the PCR reads, giving one row per CDR3 protein. Of under 600,000 distinct CDR3 sequences listed, around a fifth are singletons. Sequenced input: naive CD8+ T cells from blood, with Jurkat cell RNA spiked in. The receptors were gathered from a human donor in good health. Some libraries in this study had Jurkat cell RNA spiked in. Each CDR3 is given with its conserved first and last residue. The D gene is left open where the match is weak. Some rows mark clone size as missing; the rest say once, few, many or name a class of expanded clone.

TRBJ2-3	TRBV7-7	-	few	TGTGCCAGCAGCTTAGCGGCAGGAGACGATCGGCAGTATTTT	CASSLAAGDDRQYF
TRBJ2-1	TRBV24-1	-	-	TGTGCCACCTGTGAGGGGATGTACAATGAGCAGTTCTTC	CATCEGMYNEQFF
TRBJ2-3	TRBV28	-	-	TGTGCCAGCAGTTTCAGGGCGGGAGATACGCAGTATTTT	CASSFRAGDTQYF
TRBJ2-3	TRBV27	-	-	TGTGCCAGCATGGAAGACCCTGGCGCAGATACGCAGTATTTT	CASMEDPGADTQYF
TRBJ2-1	TRBV27	-	few	TGTGCCAGCAGTTTAATCGGCAGGGGCTCCCTCGATGAGCAGTTCTTC	CASSLIGRGSLDEQFF
TRBJ2-7	TRBV7-9	TRBD2	few	TGTGCCAGCAGCTCGGGACTAGATCTAAACGGCGAGCAGTACTTC	CASSSGLDLNGEQYF
TRBJ2-2	TRBV11-2	-	many	TGTGCCAGCAGCTTAGATCTGGGGGGGCGCAACACCGGGGAGCTGTTTTTT	CASSLDLGGRNTGELFF
TRBJ1-5	TRBV28	-	many	TGTGCCAGCAGCCTCGAGGGCCAGTTTAGCAATCAGCCCCAGCATTTT	CASSLEGQFSNQPQHF
TRBJ2-5	TRBV7-7	-	many	TGTGCTAGCAGCTTGAGTGCCGGCGGGACCCAGTACTTC	CASSLSAGGTQYF
TRBJ2-5	TRBV20-1	-	-	TGCAGTGTGAGTTGGGGGCAAGAGACCCAGTACTTC	CSVSWGQETQYF
TRBJ1-2	TRBV6-5	-	many	TGTGCCAGCAGTTACGGTGTAGCGGAGTATGGCTACACCTTC	CASSYGVAEYGYTF
TRBJ2-3	TRBV6-5	TRBD1	-	TGTGCCAGCAGTTACAGGGGGCAGACAGATACGCAGTATTTT	CASSYRGQTDTQYF
TRBJ2-3	TRBV7-2	-	many	TGTGCCAGCAAGTTTACAGCAGGGGGACTCACAGATACGCAGTATTTT	CASKFTAGGLTDTQYF
TRBJ2-5	TRBV14	-	few	TGTGCCAGCAGCCAACGGTACCAAGAGACCCAGTACTTC	CASSQRYQETQYF
TRBJ1-5	TRBV28	TRBD1	many	TGTGCCAGCAAGGACAGGGGGCTCGGTCAGCCCCAGCATTTT	CASKDRGLGQPQHF
TRBJ1-2	TRBV3-1	-	-	TGTGCCAGCAGCCAAGATTCGGAGGAGGCAGCCTATGGCTACACCTTC	CASSQDSEEAAYGYTF
TRBJ2-5	TRBV28	-	-	TGTGCCTGCAGAGCCCCGGGACCCATTTCTCCCCAAGAGACCCAGTACTTC	CACRAPGPISPQETQYF
TRBJ2-3	TRBV7-9	-	many	TGTGCCAGCAGCTTTATCGCGTCAGATACGCAGTATTTT	CASSFIASDTQYF
TRBJ2-7	TRBV20-1	-	few	TGCAGTGCTAGAGAGTCCTACTCCTACGAGCAGTACTTC	CSARESYSYEQYF
TRBJ2-7	TRBV4-2	TRBD1	many	TGTGCCAGCAGCCAAGTTGGGACAGCGCCCGAGCAGTACTTC	CASSQVGTAPEQYF
TRBJ2-2	TRBV7-9	TRBD2	-	TGTGCCAGCAGCCTGTTGGCGGGAGTAATCGCCGGGGAGCTGTTTTTT	CASSLLAGVIAGELFF
TRBJ2-3	TRBV10-3	-	many	TGTGCCATCAGTGAGTCCGCGACCGTAGGAGATACGCAGTATTTT	CAISESATVGDTQYF
TRBJ2-7	TRBV5-4	TRBD2	few	TGTGCCAGCAGCCTTGAGAATAGCGGGAGCTACGAGCAGTACTTC	CASSLENSGSYEQYF
TRBJ2-7	TRBV6-5	-	many	TGTGCCAGCAGTTACTCGGGCGGAGCCCCGGAGCAGTACTTC	CASSYSGGAPEQYF
TRBJ2-7	TRBV5-3	TRBD1	once	TGTGCCAGCGGCTCACGACAGGGTACCTACGAGCAGTACTTC	CASGSRQGTYEQYF
TRBJ1-1	TRBV28	-	many	TGTGCCAGCAGTAGAGACAAGAGCGACACTGAAGCTTTCTTT	CASSRDKSDTEAFF
TRBJ2-7	TRBV7-9	TRBD1	-	TGTGCCAGCAGCTCTGGACAGGGAGTAGACTACGAGCAGTACTTC	CASSSGQGVDYEQYF
TRBJ1-1	TRBV10-2	-	many	TGCGCTACAGGAGACCCCCCCAGCGCTTTCTTT	CATGDPPSAFF
TRBJ2-5	TRBV13	TRBD2	few	TGTGCCAGCAGCTTAGGGTCGTCTAGCGGGGGGGCATGGACCCAGTACTTC	CASSLGSSSGGAWTQYF
TRBJ1-6	TRBV9	-	few	TGTGCCAGCAGCGTTTTCAATTCACCCCTCCACTTT	CASSVFNSPLHF
TRBJ2-3	TRBV7-6	TRBD2	few	TGTGCCAGCAGCTTAGGGCGGGGGGGGAGGACAGATACGCAGTATTTT	CASSLGRGGRTDTQYF